This T cell receptor beta chain was sequenced for a study of blood T cell repertoires in COVID-19. V was pared by 7 bases and J by 5 bases, with 14 bases between. The CDR3 contains 12 residues. CDR1 and CDR2 from the germline V gene are SQVTM and ANQGSEA. This table comes from immunoSEQ multiplex PCR, and its TCRdb copy is limited to in-frame clones, with some not included. The data show more than 150,000 clones, about 85% seen once. The sample consisted of peripheral blood. The chain is built from TRBV29-1 and TRBJ2-5; D possibly corresponds to TRBD1 (5 bases). This TCR derives from a man in his late teens or twenties with acute or convalescent COVID-19. CDR3 coding DNA: TGCAGCGCAAGGGGTGATCGTGAGACCCAGTACTTC. Protein: CSARGDRETQYF. Looking up the rest from reference TRBV29-1 and TRBJ2-5 gives the full variable domain: SAVISQKPSRDICQRGTSLTIQCQVDSQVTMMFWYRQQPGQSLTLIATANQGSEATYESGFVIDKFPISRPNLTFSTLTVSNMSPEDSSIYLCSARGDRETQYFGPGTRLLVL.